This TCR beta chain comes out of a study of cytomegalovirus exposure and HLA in healthy donors. As for the study in general: Genotyping of more than 300 donors showed that about 79% belonged to the Caucasian-associated ancestry cluster.

The CDR3 length is 17 residues. CDR1 and CDR2 from the germline V gene are SQVTM and ANQGSEA. V was shortened by 0 bases and J by 8 bases, with 23 bases between the two germline ends. The PCR used 60 Vbeta and 13 Jbeta primers. Here immunoSEQ multiplex PCR was the method, and the copy in TCRdb shows in-frame clones only, minus some. This table holds over 100,000 clones, around four fifths found once. The source material was PBMCs. This clonotype originated in a male donor in good health and CMV-seronegative. The chain recombines TRBV29-1 with TRBJ2-1, with a possible D match to TRBD2 (5 bases). The CDR3, as DNA: TGCAGCGTTGAAGATACGGGTTTCCGAGAGGAGGAGCATGAGCAGTTCTTC. Translating it yields CSVEDTGFREEEHEQFF.